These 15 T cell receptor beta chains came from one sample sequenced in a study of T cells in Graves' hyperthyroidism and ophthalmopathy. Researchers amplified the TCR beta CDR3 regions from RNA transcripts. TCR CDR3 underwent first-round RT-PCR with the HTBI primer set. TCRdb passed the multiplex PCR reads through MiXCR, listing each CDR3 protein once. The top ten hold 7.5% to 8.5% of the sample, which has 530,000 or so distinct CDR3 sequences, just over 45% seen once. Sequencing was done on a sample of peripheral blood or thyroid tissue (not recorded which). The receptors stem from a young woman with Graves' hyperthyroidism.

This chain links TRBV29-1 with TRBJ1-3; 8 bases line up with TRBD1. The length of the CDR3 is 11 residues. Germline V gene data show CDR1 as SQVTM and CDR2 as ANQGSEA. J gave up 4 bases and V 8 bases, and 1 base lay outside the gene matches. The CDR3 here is CSRDRGNTIYF. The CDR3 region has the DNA TGCAGCAGGGACAGGGGAAACACCATATATTTT.

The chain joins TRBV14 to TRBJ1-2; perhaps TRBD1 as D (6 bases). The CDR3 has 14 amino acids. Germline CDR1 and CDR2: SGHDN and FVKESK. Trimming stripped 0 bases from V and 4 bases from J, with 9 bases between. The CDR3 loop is CASSQETGTYGYTF. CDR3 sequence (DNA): TGTGCCAGCAGCCAAGAGACAGGCACCTATGGCTACACCTTC. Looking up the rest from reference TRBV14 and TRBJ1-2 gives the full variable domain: EAGVTQFPSHSVIEKGQTVTLRCDPISGHDNLYWYRRVMGKEIKFLLHFVKESKQDESGMPNNRFLAERTGGTYSTLKVQPAELEDSGVYFCASSQETGTYGYTFGSGTRLTVV.

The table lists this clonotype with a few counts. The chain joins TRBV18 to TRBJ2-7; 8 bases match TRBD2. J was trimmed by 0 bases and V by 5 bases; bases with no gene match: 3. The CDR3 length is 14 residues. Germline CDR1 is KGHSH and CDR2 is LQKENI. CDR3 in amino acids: CASSIGRASYEQYF. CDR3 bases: TGTGCCAGCTCAATCGGGAGGGCCTCCTACGAGCAGTACTTC.

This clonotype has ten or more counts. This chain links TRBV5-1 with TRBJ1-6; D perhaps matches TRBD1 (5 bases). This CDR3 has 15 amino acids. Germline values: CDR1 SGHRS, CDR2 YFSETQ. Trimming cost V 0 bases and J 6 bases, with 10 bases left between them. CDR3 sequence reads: CASSLEGALNSPLHF. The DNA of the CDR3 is TGCGCCAGCAGCTTGGAAGGGGCGCTTAATTCACCCCTCCACTTT.

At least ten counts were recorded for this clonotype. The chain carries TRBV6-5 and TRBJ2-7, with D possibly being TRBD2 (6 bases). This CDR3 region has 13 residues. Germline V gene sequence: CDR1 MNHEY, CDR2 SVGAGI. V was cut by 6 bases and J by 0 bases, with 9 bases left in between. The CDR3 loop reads CASRDGSSYEQYF. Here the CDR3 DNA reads TGTGCCAGCAGAGACGGGAGCTCCTACGAGCAGTACTTC.

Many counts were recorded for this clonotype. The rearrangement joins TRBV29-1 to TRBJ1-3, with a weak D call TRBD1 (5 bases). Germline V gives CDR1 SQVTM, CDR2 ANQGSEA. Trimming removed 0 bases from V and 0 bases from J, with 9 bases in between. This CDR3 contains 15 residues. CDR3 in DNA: TGCAGCGTTGAAGATCCGGGGCACTCTGGAAACACCATATATTTT. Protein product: CSVEDPGHSGNTIYF.

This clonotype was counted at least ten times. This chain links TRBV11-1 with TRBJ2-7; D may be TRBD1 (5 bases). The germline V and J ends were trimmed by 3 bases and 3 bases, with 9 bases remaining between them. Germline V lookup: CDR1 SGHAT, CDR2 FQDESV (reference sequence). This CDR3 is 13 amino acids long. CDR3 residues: CASSFARVYEQYF. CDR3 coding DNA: TGTGCCAGCAGCTTCGCCAGGGTCTACGAGCAGTACTTC.

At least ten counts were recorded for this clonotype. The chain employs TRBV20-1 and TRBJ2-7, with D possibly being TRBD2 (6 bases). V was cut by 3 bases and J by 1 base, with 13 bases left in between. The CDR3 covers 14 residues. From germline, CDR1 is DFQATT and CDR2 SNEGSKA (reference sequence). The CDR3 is CSASQALASYEQYF. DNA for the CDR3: TGCAGTGCTAGTCAGGCTCTAGCGTCCTACGAGCAGTACTTC.

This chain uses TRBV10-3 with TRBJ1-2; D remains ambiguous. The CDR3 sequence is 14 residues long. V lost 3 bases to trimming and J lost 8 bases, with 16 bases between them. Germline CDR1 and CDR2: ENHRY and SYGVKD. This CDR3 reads CAISDPGLAGGYTF. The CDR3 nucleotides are TGTGCCATCAGTGATCCCGGACTAGCGGGAGGCTACACCTTC.

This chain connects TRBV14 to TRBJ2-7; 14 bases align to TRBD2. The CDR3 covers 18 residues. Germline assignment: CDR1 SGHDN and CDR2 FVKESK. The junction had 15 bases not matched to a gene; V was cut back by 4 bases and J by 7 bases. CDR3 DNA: TGTGCCAGCAGCCCCGCCGGGCTGGGACTAGCGGGAGTACGTGAGCAGTACTTC. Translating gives CASSPAGLGLAGVREQYF. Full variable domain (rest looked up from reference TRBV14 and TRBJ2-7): EAGVTQFPSHSVIEKGQTVTLRCDPISGHDNLYWYRRVMGKEIKFLLHFVKESKQDESGMPNNRFLAERTGGTYSTLKVQPAELEDSGVYFCASSPAGLGLAGVREQYFGPGTRLTVT.

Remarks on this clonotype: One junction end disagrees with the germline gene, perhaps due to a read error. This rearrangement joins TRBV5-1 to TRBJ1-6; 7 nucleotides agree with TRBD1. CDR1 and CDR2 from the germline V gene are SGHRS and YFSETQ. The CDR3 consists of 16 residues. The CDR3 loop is CTSSLGQKTYNSPLHF. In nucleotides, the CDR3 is TGCACCAGCAGCTTGGGACAGAAGACCTATAATTCACCCCTCCACTTT.

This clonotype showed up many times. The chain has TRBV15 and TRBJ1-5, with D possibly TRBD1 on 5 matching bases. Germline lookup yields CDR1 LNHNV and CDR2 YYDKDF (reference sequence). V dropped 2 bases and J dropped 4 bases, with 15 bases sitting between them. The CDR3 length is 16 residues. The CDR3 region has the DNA TGTGCCACCAGCAGACGTGGGACCGGGGTTAATCAGCCCCAGCATTTT. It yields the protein CATSRRGTGVNQPQHF.

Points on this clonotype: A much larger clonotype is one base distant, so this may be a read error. The CDR3 sequence: CAGSLLAETQYF. The CDR3 region has the DNA TGTGCCGGCAGTTTATTAGCGGAGACCCAGTACTTC. The chain recombines TRBV28 with TRBJ2-5, with D possibly TRBD2 on 5 matching bases. Germline V gives CDR1 MDHEN, CDR2 SYDVKM. CDR3 length: 12 residues.

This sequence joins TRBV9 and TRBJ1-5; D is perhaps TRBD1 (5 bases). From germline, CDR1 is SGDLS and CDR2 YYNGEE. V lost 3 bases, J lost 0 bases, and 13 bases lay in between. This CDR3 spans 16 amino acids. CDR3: CASSAGVGDSNQPQHF. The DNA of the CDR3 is TGTGCCAGCAGCGCGGGGGTAGGGGATAGCAATCAGCCCCAGCATTTT.

CDR3 coding DNA: TGTGCCAGCTCACCACCGCGGGGACTTGCCCGTAACGAGCAGTACTTC. Its protein is CASSPPRGLARNEQYF. The chain combines TRBV18 with TRBJ2-7; D perhaps matches TRBD2 (6 bases). This CDR3 contains 16 residues. CDR1 is KGHSH and CDR2 is LQKENI in the germline V gene. V was clipped by 0 bases and J by 5 bases, with 17 bases between them.